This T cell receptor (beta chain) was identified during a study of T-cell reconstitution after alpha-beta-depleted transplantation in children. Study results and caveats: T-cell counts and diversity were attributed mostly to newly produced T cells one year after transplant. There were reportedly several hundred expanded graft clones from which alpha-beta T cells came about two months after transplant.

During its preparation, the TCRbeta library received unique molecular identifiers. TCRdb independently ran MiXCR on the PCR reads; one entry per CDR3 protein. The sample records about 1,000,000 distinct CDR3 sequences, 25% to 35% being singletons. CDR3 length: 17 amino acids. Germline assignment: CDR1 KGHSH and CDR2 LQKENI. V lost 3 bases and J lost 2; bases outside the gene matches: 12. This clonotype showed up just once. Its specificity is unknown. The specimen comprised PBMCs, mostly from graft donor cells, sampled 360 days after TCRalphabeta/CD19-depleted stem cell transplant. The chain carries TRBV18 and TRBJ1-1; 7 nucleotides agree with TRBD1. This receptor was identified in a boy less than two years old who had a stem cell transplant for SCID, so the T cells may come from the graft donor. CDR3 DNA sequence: TGTGCCAGCTCACCCACTATCGGGACAGAGAGAAACACTGAAGCTTTCTTT. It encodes CASSPTIGTERNTEAFF.